By share, the clone carrying this T cell receptor (beta chain) ranks as medium-sized. This record belongs to a study of spatial heterogeneity in lung cancer. The time point: blood at routine non-recurrence follow-up after resection. TCRdb re-derived calls from the 5' RACE reads in MiXCR, one entry per CDR3 protein. Here the sample spans 25,000 to 35,000 distinct CDR3 sequences, approximately 5.9% being singletons. There are 11 residues in the CDR3. Looked up from germline, CDR1 is SGHVS and CDR2 is FNYEAQ. V dropped 5 bases and J dropped 4 bases, with 6 bases sitting between them. This TCR derives from a female donor with early-stage non-small cell lung cancer. The gene calls are TRBV7-6 and TRBJ2-7, with D unclear. Sequences were derived from PBMCs, sampled at follow-up. In nucleotides, the CDR3 is TGTGCCAGCAGCCCCGGGTACGAGCAGTACTTC. Translated, it gives CASSPGYEQYF.